Following are 14 T cell receptor beta chains from one sample sequenced in a study of neurological immune-mediated disorders. MiXCR was run by TCRdb on the 5' RACE reads, yielding one entry per CDR3 protein. The repertoire has around 100,000 distinct CDR3 sequences, 10% to 11% of them found once; the top ten carry approximately 3.3%. Time point noted: longitudinal time-point 3. Sequencing was performed on PBMCs. The receptors come from a female donor with HTLV-1-associated myelopathy (HAM/TSP).

At least ten counts were recorded for this clonotype. J is TRBJ2-3 and V is TRBV12-3 or TRBV12-4; D ambiguous. This CDR3 spans 13 amino acids. Trimming took off 6 bases at V and 1 base at J, with 8 bases between the two ends. CDR3 coding DNA: TGTGCCAGCAGATTTTTGGGCACAGATACGCAGTATTTT. Its protein is CASRFLGTDTQYF.

This clonotype was detected a few times. This chain connects TRBV6-1 to TRBJ2-3, with D unresolved. V shed 4 bases and J shed 2 bases, with 10 bases lying between them. Germline-derived CDR1 and CDR2 are MNHNS and SASEGT. This CDR3 is 14 amino acids long. As DNA, the CDR3 is TGTGCCAGCAGTGCCCACAGACCCACAGATACGCAGTATTTT. Protein: CASSAHRPTDTQYF.

The table lists this clonotype with many counts. The J gene is TRBJ2-2, the V gene TRBV3-1, with TRBD1 as a possible D gene (5 bases). The germline CDR1 and CDR2 sequences are LGHDT and YNNKEL (reference sequence). Trimming stripped 0 bases from V and 7 bases from J, with 6 bases between. The CDR3 covers 13 residues. The CDR3 reads CASSQEGVGELFF. The DNA for the CDR3 is TGTGCCAGCAGCCAAGAAGGGGTCGGGGAGCTGTTTTTT.

This rearrangement joins TRBV19 to TRBJ1-4; 9 bases match TRBD1. The CDR3 covers 15 residues. CDR1 and CDR2 from the germline V gene are LNHDA and SQIVND (reference sequence). J gave up 8 bases and V 7 bases, and 11 bases lay outside the gene matches. The CDR3 region is CASMPRGQGQEKLFF. The DNA of the CDR3 is TGTGCCAGTATGCCCCGGGGACAGGGTCAAGAAAAACTGTTTTTT.

The chain combines TRBV25-1 with TRBJ1-2; D unclear. Germline lookup yields CDR1 MGHDK and CDR2 SYGVNS. Deletions cut 6 bases from V and 1 base from J, with 6 bases between. CDR3 length: 12 residues. The CDR3 reads CASRDGNYGYTF. The CDR3 DNA sequence: TGTGCCAGCAGGGACGGTAACTATGGCTACACCTTC.

This clonotype has at least ten counts. V is TRBV18 and J is TRBJ2-3; TRBD2 is a possible D gene (6 bases). CDR3 length: 15 residues. V was cut by 4 bases and J by 3 bases, with 14 bases left in between. Looked up from germline, CDR1 is KGHSH and CDR2 is LQKENI. The CDR3 DNA reads TGTGCCAGCTCACGGATTGGTGGAGGGACAGATACGCAGTATTTT. This encodes CASSRIGGGTDTQYF. The full variable domain, in which reference TRBV18 and TRBJ2-3 provide the parts outside the CDR3, is NAGVMQNPRHLVRRRGQEARLRCSPMKGHSHVYWYRQLPEEGLKFMVYLQKENIIDESGMPKERFSAEFPKEGPSILRIQQVVRGDSAAYFCASSRIGGGTDTQYFGPGTRLTVL.

This clonotype appeared many times. The chain links TRBV7-9 to TRBJ1-2, with 8 bases that match TRBD1. CDR1 and CDR2 from the germline V gene are SEHNR and FQNEAQ (reference sequence). The CDR3 is 14 residues long. The ends lost 5 bases at V and 4 bases at J; junction bases unmatched: 6. Here the CDR3 reads CASSQGQAGYGYTF. CDR3 DNA sequence: TGTGCCAGCAGCCAGGGACAGGCGGGCTATGGCTACACCTTC.

The CDR3 DNA follows: TGTGCCAGTTGGCAGGGCCCCAGAACCGGGGAGCTGTTTTTT. It encodes CASWQGPRTGELFF. The chain uses TRBV6-5 and TRBJ2-2; possibly TRBD1 for D (5 bases). Germline lookup yields CDR1 MNHEY and CDR2 SVGAGI. This CDR3 contains 14 residues. Trimming took 9 bases from V and 5 from J, leaving 16 bases between them.

This clonotype was found many times. The chain links TRBV9 to TRBJ2-1; 7 positions agree with TRBD1. J gave up 7 bases and V 3 bases, and 7 bases lay outside the gene matches. The CDR3 sequence is 14 residues long. Looked up from germline, CDR1 is SGDLS and CDR2 is YYNGEE. Here the CDR3 DNA reads TGTGCCAGCAGCGCTGCCGGGACAGTGAATGAGCAGTTCTTC. Amino acids: CASSAAGTVNEQFF.

This clonotype showed up many times. The V and J genes are TRBV20-1 and TRBJ2-2, with 7 bases lining up with TRBD2. CDR1 and CDR2 (germline): DFQATT, SNEGSKA (reference sequence). Unmatched junction bases numbered 9, after V lost 0 bases and J lost 2 bases. This CDR3 contains 17 residues. Here the CDR3 DNA reads TGCAGTGCTAGAGATTTTGCAGCGGGGACCAACACCGGGGAGCTGTTTTTT. This gives the protein CSARDFAAGTNTGELFF.

This clonotype was detected a few times. A junction boundary mismatches the germline segment, possibly from a read error. CDR3 DNA sequence: TGTGCCAACAGTGCCGGACAGGGCGCGACGCAGTATTTT. Translating it yields CANSAGQGATQYF. The J gene is TRBJ2-3, the V gene TRBV6-5; 8 bases are shared with TRBD1. Germline V gives CDR1 MNHEY, CDR2 SVGAGI. The CDR3 spans 13 residues.

The V call is TRBV7-2, the J call TRBJ2-7, with D possibly TRBD2 on 6 matching bases. The CDR3 loop spans 14 amino acids. In germline, CDR1 is SGHTA, CDR2 FQGNSA. V was trimmed by 3 bases and J by 7 bases, leaving 16 bases between them. The CDR3 reads CASSFRGTPGEQYF. DNA for the CDR3: TGTGCCAGCAGCTTCCGGGGGACGCCGGGGGAGCAGTACTTC.

This clonotype appeared many times. J is TRBJ2-3 and V is TRBV20-1; D call uncertain. The CDR3 totals 11 residues. The ends were cut back, 6 bases at V and 6 bases at J, with 10 bases in the middle. The germline V gene encodes CDR1 DFQATT and CDR2 SNEGSKA (reference sequence). CDR3 sequence (DNA): TGCAGTGCAGAGTCGGTTGATACGCAGTATTTT. It codes for CSAESVDTQYF.

Many counts were recorded for this clonotype. The chain is built from TRBV28 and TRBJ2-7; weak D call: TRBD1 (5 bases). V lost 6 bases to trimming and J lost 0 bases, with 18 bases between them. Per the germline V gene, CDR1 is MDHEN and CDR2 is SYDVKM. The CDR3 covers 16 residues. The CDR3 loop reads CASSPSPGKPSYEQYF. The CDR3 nucleotides are TGTGCCAGCAGCCCATCCCCAGGGAAACCCTCCTACGAGCAGTACTTC.